The rows below give T cell receptor beta chains drawn from one sample of a study of T-cell reconstitution after alpha-beta-depleted transplantation in children. TCRdb reprocessed the PCR reads with MiXCR, giving one entry per CDR3 protein. The sample includes 700,000 to 950,000 distinct CDR3 sequences, 15% to 20% seen only once; the top ten take roughly 5%. Sample: PBMCs, mostly from graft donor cells, taken 360 days after TCRalphabeta/CD19-depleted stem cell transplant. These receptors were collected from a male patient younger than 18 who had a stem cell transplant for acute lymphoblastic leukemia, so the T cells may come from the graft donor. CDR3s include the opening cysteine and the closing phenylalanine or tryptophan. Fields, in order: V gene, J gene, clone size, D gene, CDR3 DNA, CDR3 protein. D genes are given only for firm matches. Not all rows give a size; the values are once, few, many and, for expanded clones, a class.

TRBV10-3,TRBJ2-1,few,.,TGTGCCATCAGTGAGTCCTCCATCACATCCGACAATGAGCAGTTCTTC,CAISESSITSDNEQFF
TRBV4-2,TRBJ1-5,.,.,TGTGCCAGCAGCCAAGATTCGGGGATCGTTAGCAATCAGCCCCAGCATTTT,CASSQDSGIVSNQPQHF
TRBV19,TRBJ2-1,.,.,TGTGCCAGCTGCGACAGGTACAATGAGCAGTTCTTC,CASCDRYNEQFF
TRBV5-6,TRBJ2-1,.,.,TGTGCCAGCAGTTTTTCCCCGGGTCTCGCCTACAATGAGCAGTTCTTC,CASSFSPGLAYNEQFF
TRBV5-1,TRBJ2-5,many,TRBD2,TGCGCCAGCAGCTTCGAGCCGGGACTAGCGTCGGAGACCCAGTACTTC,CASSFEPGLASETQYF
TRBV29-1,TRBJ2-7,.,.,TGCAGCGTTGAAGGGGCAGGAACAACAACCTACGAGCAGTACTTC,CSVEGAGTTTYEQYF
TRBV7-6,TRBJ2-3,.,TRBD1,TGTGCCAGCAGCCCACACGCCCAGGGGGCAGATACGCAGTATTTT,CASSPHAQGADTQYF
TRBV20-1,TRBJ1-6,.,.,TGCAGTACCTGGACTTATAATTCACCCCTCCACTTT,CSTWTYNSPLHF
TRBV5-5,TRBJ2-4,few,.,TGTGCCAGCAGGTGGATTGACAAAAACATTCAGTACTTC,CASRWIDKNIQYF
TRBV24-1,TRBJ2-2,.,TRBD2,TGTGCCACCAGTGACCCTGGGACTAGCGGGATCGAGAACACCGGGGAGCTGTTTTTT,CATSDPGTSGIENTGELFF
TRBV9,TRBJ2-7,.,.,TGTGCCAGCAGCCCAGGCCGAAGGGGAACCTACGAGCAGTACTTC,CASSPGRRGTYEQYF
TRBV29-1,TRBJ2-5,few,TRBD2,TGCAGCGTCCGACTAGCGGCGCAACGTAGGCAGACCCAGTACTTC,CSVRLAAQRRQTQYF
TRBV25-1,TRBJ1-4,.,.,TGTGCCAGCAGTGAAAGGCGCGGATCTAATGAAAAACTGTTTTTT,CASSERRGSNEKLFF
TRBV15,TRBJ2-2,.,.,TGTGCCACCAGCAGAGAATGGACATATTCGAACACCGGGGAGCTGTTTTTT,CATSREWTYSNTGELFF
TRBV11-2,TRBJ2-1,.,TRBD2,TGTGCCAGCAGCTTAGGGGGTAGCGGGAGTGTTGAGCAGTTCTTC,CASSLGGSGSVEQFF
TRBV29-1,TRBJ2-1,many,.,TGCAGCGCCCCTGGGACCTACAATGAGCAGTTCTTC,CSAPGTYNEQFF
TRBV18,TRBJ1-2,many,.,TGTGCCAGCTCACCAGCCCTCATTAAGAGTTATGGCTACACCTTC,CASSPALIKSYGYTF
TRBV4-1,TRBJ2-7,.,TRBD2,TGCGCCAGCAGCCATATCGGACTAGCGGGAGGGATCCTCTCCTACGAGCAGTACTTC,CASSHIGLAGGILSYEQYF
TRBV7-9,TRBJ1-2,.,.,TGTGCCAGCAGCCCCGGGACCTTCTACACCTTC,CASSPGTFYTF
TRBV14,TRBJ1-5,many,.,TGTGCCAGCAGCCAAGACAGAAGACAGCCCCAGCATTTT,CASSQDRRQPQHF
TRBV12-3/TRBV12-4,TRBJ2-3,.,TRBD2,TGTGCCAGCAGCCCTAGACTAGCGGCTAGCACAGATACGCAGTATTTT,CASSPRLAASTDTQYF
TRBV12-3/TRBV12-4,TRBJ2-1,.,.,TGTGCCAGCAGACAGGACTGGTCCGTGGTGCAGTTCTTC,CASRQDWSVVQFF
TRBV5-1,TRBJ2-1,many,TRBD2,TGCGCCAGCAGCTTTATCGTCTCGGGAGGGCCTACGGTTGAATCCGATGAGCAGTTCTTC,CASSFIVSGGPTVESDEQFF
TRBV12-5,TRBJ2-1,few,TRBD2,TGTGCTAGTGTCCGAAGATGGACTAGCGGGAGTGAGGGCCATGAGCAGTTCTTC,CASVRRWTSGSEGHEQFF
TRBV28,TRBJ1-5,.,TRBD1,TGTACCTTCAGTTTAAGGGGTTCGAACAGGGGGGTTGCAAATCAGCCCCAGCATTTT,CTFSLRGSNRGVANQPQHF
TRBV9,TRBJ2-1,few,TRBD1,TGTGCCAGCAGCGTAGCTGGACAGGGCGTCAATGAGCAGTTCTTC,CASSVAGQGVNEQFF
TRBV12-5,TRBJ2-1,few,.,TGTGCTAGTGGTTTGTGGAGCAGTAGTAATGAGCAGTTCTTC,CASGLWSSSNEQFF
TRBV5-1,TRBJ2-7,.,TRBD2,TGCGCCAGCAGCGTAGCCAGCGGGATCTCCTACGAGCAGTACTTC,CASSVASGISYEQYF
TRBV5-1,TRBJ2-5,.,TRBD2,TGCGCCAGCAGCTTGGTTTCTAGCGGGAACGGGAAGACCCAGTACTTC,CASSLVSSGNGKTQYF
TRBV14,TRBJ2-5,few,.,TGTGCCAGCAGCCAAGTTAAAGGGGGGAGGAAGACCCAGTACTTC,CASSQVKGGRKTQYF
TRBV6-5,TRBJ2-7,.,.,TGTGCCACCCTGGGCCCCTACGAGCAGTACTTC,CATLGPYEQYF
TRBV29-1,TRBJ2-3,few,.,TGCAGCGGACGCTCTATTGGCACAGATACGCAGTATTTT,CSGRSIGTDTQYF
TRBV24-1,TRBJ2-7,.,.,TGTGCCACCAGTGATACCCGGCCTCCCACGGGGGAGCAGTACTTC,CATSDTRPPTGEQYF
TRBV6-5,TRBJ1-6,few,.,TGTGCCAGCAGCTACTGGGGGGACACGGATTCACCCCTCCACTTT,CASSYWGDTDSPLHF
TRBV11-1,TRBJ1-1,.,.,TGTGCCAGCAGCTTTTCCTCCGTCCCCGGGACCTCCGCCACTGAAGCTTTCTTT,CASSFSSVPGTSATEAFF
TRBV29-1,TRBJ1-6,.,.,TGCAGCGTTGACGGGAGACGCAATAATTCACCCCTCCACTTT,CSVDGRRNNSPLHF
TRBV29-1,TRBJ2-5,.,TRBD1,TGCAGCGGCGGGACAGGAAAGCAAGAGACCCAGTACTTC,CSGGTGKQETQYF
TRBV7-2,TRBJ2-1,many,TRBD2,TGTGCCAGCAGCGCCAGACTAGCGGGTTACAATGAGCAGTTCTTC,CASSARLAGYNEQFF
TRBV18,TRBJ2-1,few,.,TGTGCCAGCTCACCACAGGACCGAAGTAGGGAGTTCTTC,CASSPQDRSREFF
TRBV30,TRBJ2-5,.,TRBD2,TGTGCCTGGAGTCCTTGGACTAGCGGGAGGCAAGAGACCCAGTACTTC,CAWSPWTSGRQETQYF
TRBV29-1,TRBJ2-2,.,.,TGCAGCGTTGATTCAGGGCCCCTTAACACCGGGGAGCTGTTTTTT,CSVDSGPLNTGELFF
TRBV5-1,TRBJ2-5,once,.,TGCGCCAGCAGCTTGTCGATCTTCCAAGAGACCCAGTACTTC,CASSLSIFQETQYF
TRBV29-1,TRBJ2-7,many,TRBD2,TGCAGCGGGAGTAGCGGGACGGCCTACGAGCAGTACTTC,CSGSSGTAYEQYF
TRBV27,TRBJ2-1,.,.,TGTGCCAGCAGTTTAATAGGGCCGGATGAGCAGTTCTTC,CASSLIGPDEQFF
TRBV18,TRBJ2-3,few,TRBD1,TGTGCCAGCTCACCACCGAGGGGACAGATTCGGGTGGATACGCAGTATTTT,CASSPPRGQIRVDTQYF
TRBV5-5,TRBJ1-1,few,.,TGTGCCAGCTGGAGGGCGAACACTGAAGCTTTCTTT,CASWRANTEAFF